This T cell receptor (beta chain) was sequenced for a study of cytomegalovirus exposure and HLA in healthy donors (dated by TCRdb to 2016 to 2017). Concerning the study at large: According to an earlier analysis of several hundred of the donors, roughly 180 million T cells yielded some 110 million unique TCR beta sequences and 250 to 350 Gb of sequence data. An early release that covered fewer than 750 HLA-typed donors contained 300 to 350 gigabases of sequencing data and tens of millions of unique TCR sequences. The genetic ancestry cluster associated with self-reported Caucasian donors included 81% of the 300 to 400 genotyped donors. The study aimed to test whether signatures of past pathogen exposure could be identified by cataloging public T cell receptors. The study used immunosequencing to profile the T cell repertoires of about 670 subjects and linked those repertoires to cytomegalovirus serostatus. A separate validation cohort of 100 to 150 different subjects was used in addition to the roughly 670-subject first cohort. To predict cytomegalovirus infection status, the study brought together high-throughput TCR immunosequencing, statistical association of individual TCRs with disease status, and machine learning. In a later analysis, previously published TCR beta repertoires from fewer than 750 donors were re-analyzed and high-resolution HLA genotyping was added so that TCR occurrence patterns could be studied. Rather than drawing on any new phenotypic data, the later analysis identified candidate immune exposures from TCR beta sequences and the way those sequences occurred across donors. In an earlier analysis of about 590 of the donors, high-throughput TCR beta sequencing was used to judge whether each TCR beta V gene segment behaved as functional or pseudogenic. Donor age, sex, ethnicity and CMV serostatus were collected together with the repertoire data. Genome-wide SNP genotypes for about 65% of the 666 donors were used in a later genetic analysis, which treated that subset as a discovery cohort. Every discovery cohort repertoire had been produced on one sequencing platform. HLA typing included class I and class II loci at four-digit resolution. Typing coverage differed by locus: A, B, C, DRB1 and DQB1 were typed in about 620-640 donors, DQA1 in approximately 520, DPA1 in 600 to 610, and DPB1 in about 450. Five DR-DQ haplotypes were treated as single units for association and clustering because of strong linkage in the cohort. Among 398 genotyped donors of the cohort, an average of approximately 240,000 unique TCR beta nucleotide sequences was sequenced per donor, of which about 19% were non-productive.

From the germline V gene, CDR1 is MNHEY and CDR2 is SVGAGI. The V end loses 8 bases and the J end loses 2 bases, and a stretch of 9 bases separates them. The CDR3 measures 12 amino acids from cysteine to phenylalanine. The entry retains the CDR3 DNA only, 36 bases that are in frame from base 1. The research as a whole found: Because HLA typing was unavailable for some donors at each locus, only the typed subset was used in association tests. Most TCR sequences were observed very rarely across donors, whereas some public TCRs were present in many individuals. Correlated functional status among segregating V segments might be attributable to linkage disequilibrium, but an unknown experimental factor could not be ruled out. The study listed 164 TCR beta chains as associated with cytomegalovirus. The presence/absence analyses assumed that sequencing depth was roughly uniform across donors, and that assumption may not be true. The only immune exposure information available for the cohort was CMV serostatus. In a later analysis, several top co-occurrence clusters were reported to appear linked to parvovirus B19, influenza, CMV and Epstein-Barr virus. Three of the identified cytomegalovirus-associated TCR beta chains were confirmed in vitro to be specific for cytomegalovirus antigens. Strong co-occurrence of HLA alleles, especially DR and DQ, made assigning TCR associations to individual alleles difficult. In this cohort, only TCR beta chains were sequenced, and detectable features were limited by the absence of alpha or paired-chain data. Because counts were too low, about 15 rarely observed V segments, including chromosome 9 orphons, were left out of the earlier analysis of approximately 500 of the donors. Some IMGT-functional V segments, including TRBV6-2 and TRBV6-3, could not be told apart with the 87-base-pair reads, so those segments were excluded. Most CMV-associated TCR beta chains appeared to be HLA-restricted in a later analysis, and the HLA associations seemed to be driven largely by CMV exposure. In an earlier analysis of approximately 600 of the donors, most TCR beta V segments were observed in productive rearrangements about 87% or about 30% of the time, broadly matching IMGT annotations. Compared with equally common non-associated chains, HLA-associated TCR beta chains in a later analysis were more clonally expanded and had lower generation probabilities. According to the authors, the approach could potentially be generalized to other disease states and immunological phenotypes. V-gene and J-gene trimming of TCR beta chains was associated with a missense DCLRE1C variant in a later genetic analysis, and the association was replicated in an independent cohort. A later analysis associated 16,951 TCR beta sequences with specific HLA alleles at a false discovery rate of 0.05. In a later analysis, TCR association rates were found to vary across HLA loci, with the most associated TCRs seen for DRB1 alleles and the fewest for HLA-C alleles. The sequencing pipeline was judged likely to have produced a cluster of highly shared sequence variants as a technical artifact. Cytomegalovirus status was reported to be diagnosed by the classifier with high specificity and sensitivity in both the original and validation cohorts. In a later genetic analysis, fewer N-insertions in productive TCRs were reported among donors in an Asian-associated ancestry cluster than the roughly 670-donor mean. A further reported finding was that TCR beta sequences accurately predicted the HLA-A and HLA-B alleles for most subjects in the first cohort.

Concerning this clone: The antigen it binds to is not known. No per-base quality is available; no much larger clone lies one base away.

In total, about 650 healthy bone marrow donors made up the cohort. At the time of sampling, every cohort member was nominally healthy, though immune exposures that went unrecorded were likely present. The donor was CMV seropositive and was included in the group of 250 to 350 seropositive cohort members. Every donor gave a peripheral blood sample, and the peripheral blood mononuclear cells from that sample were used for TCR beta sequencing. Genomic DNA was extracted from the blood cell samples with the Qiagen DNeasy Blood Extraction Kit. The library was prepared using the immunoSEQ multiplex PCR assay. For the multiplex PCR, a mixture combining 60 forward primers for TCR Vbeta segments and 13 reverse primers for TCR Jbeta segments was used. Amplification of the CDR3 region of rearranged TCR beta genes was performed with a multiplex PCR assay on genomic DNA. The Illumina HiSeq System was used to sequence the amplified TCR beta libraries as 87-base-pair reads. The original pipeline was this. A later analysis tallied around 87 million unique TCR beta chains across the 650 to 750 repertoires, and some 10 million of those chains were shared by two or more donors. A nearest-neighbor algorithm error-corrected the raw reads and collapsed the reads into unique sequences, merging closely related sequences to remove PCR and sequencing errors. Alignment of CDR3 sequences to IMGT reference sequences was used to assign V, D and J gene segments. Each retained sequence needed at least a six-nucleotide match to both a V gene segment and a J gene segment. A rearrangement was called productive if the CDR3 had no stop codons and remained in frame with V and J, and every other rearrangement was called non-productive. Following IMGT convention, CDR3 was defined as the stretch from the second conserved V-encoded cysteine to the conserved J-encoded phenylalanine. Sequences without an unambiguous match to a single V gene segment were excluded from the earlier analysis of about 600 of the donors. In an earlier analysis of approximately 590 of the donors, a V segment was called functional when productive rearrangements were above 56.7%, and segregating when the standard deviation between donors exceeded 5%. A statistical classification framework was built to diagnose cytomegalovirus status from the catalog of TCR beta chain sequences. In a later analysis, V and J genes were assigned by comparing TCR nucleotide sequences against IMGT/GENE-DB human TR gene sequences. A later analysis assigned CDR3 sequences and most-parsimonious VDJ recombination scenarios with the TCRdist pipeline. In a later analysis, each TCR beta chain was defined by its CDR3 amino acid sequence together with its V-gene family, and reads without a unique V-gene family were excluded. A later analysis removed roughly 590 highly shared, low-generation-probability nucleotide sequences to deal with suspected cross-contamination and a sequencing artifact. For each public chain, a later analysis derived a clonal expansion index from normalized ranks of inferred template counts within each repertoire. Generation probabilities in a later analysis came from a VDJ recombination model fitted to out-of-frame rearrangements, and those results were checked against IGoR. In a later analysis, hypergeometric tests were used to score TCR-TCR, TCR-HLA and TCR-CMV co-occurrence, with a repertoire-size bias correction applied to TCR pairs. To estimate false discovery rates, a later analysis permuted the HLA or CMV assignments 20 times. In a later analysis, co-occurring TCRs were grouped using DBSCAN, with TCRdist sequence similarity added in when clustering inside HLA-allele-positive subsets. Co-occurrence clustering excluded repertoires with fewer than 30,000 or more than 120,000 public chains, plus five with anomalous nucleotide sharing. TCRdb took this table from immuneACCESS and kept in-frame rearrangements with V and J called. Such tables lack part of the clones; where checked against another copy, unresolved V genes explain under half of the gap, and the rest is unexplained. V, J and clone size are those of that table, while D and trimming were read from the DNA. This sample holds 85,000 to 110,000 clones; 76% were observed only once. The ten most abundant clones make up under 13% of the sample.

The sequenced material came from PBMCs. This receptor was taken from a woman younger than 35 in good health and CMV-seropositive. The rearrangement joined TRBV6-5 to TRBJ1-2; the D gene cannot be resolved reliably. DNA sequence: TGTGCCAGCTTCTTCGAGAACTATGGCTACACCTTC. It is translated as CASFFENYGYTF.